The next 5 T cell receptor beta chains were all read from a single sample in a study of blood T cells in healthy people across ages. Then a second PCR, running roughly 7 to 11 cycles, was carried out with a sample-barcoded 5' primer and a J-beta primer mix. A single record per CDR3 protein comes from TCRdb applying MiXCR to the 5' RACE reads. This repertoire shows 1.5 million to 2 million distinct CDR3 sequences, about 49% found once; its top ten account for less than 2.5%. The sequenced material came from blood. The receptors derive from a woman between 35 and 50 years old in good health.

This clonotype has more than one count but fewer than ten. The J gene is TRBJ1-5, the V gene TRBV6-1; possibly TRBD1 for D (5 bases). CDR3 size: 16 residues. CDR1 and CDR2 from the germline V gene are MNHNS and SASEGT. Trimming removed 1 base at V and 0 bases at J, with 10 bases between. The DNA for the CDR3 is TGTGCCAGCAGTGAAGGAGGGGCTTATAGCAATCAGCCCCAGCATTTT. As protein: CASSEGGAYSNQPQHF.

This chain links TRBV11-2 with TRBJ1-2, with D maybe TRBD1 (6 bases). Trimming pared 5 bases from V and 4 bases from J, leaving 17 bases between. CDR1 and CDR2 from the germline V gene are SGHAT and FQNNGV. The CDR3 length is 15 residues. The CDR3 DNA reads TGTGCCAGCAGCCCTCAACAGGGTTCACCCTATGGCTACACCTTC. Its translation: CASSPQQGSPYGYTF. The complete variable domain, with remaining parts taken from reference TRBV11-2 and TRBJ1-2, reads EAGVAQSPRYKIIEKRQSVAFWCNPISGHATLYWYQQILGQGPKLLIQFQNNGVVDDSQLPKDRFSAERLKGVDSTLKIQPAKLEDSAVYLCASSPQQGSPYGYTFGSGTRLTVV.

This rearrangement joins TRBV5-4 to TRBJ1-1, with no clear D. Trimming shortened V by 1 base and J by 4 bases, and 11 bases separated the two germline ends. The germline V gene has CDR1 SGHNT and CDR2 YYREEE (reference sequence). This CDR3 comprises 14 residues. The CDR3 region has the DNA TGTGCCAGCAGCTTGATAGGGAAGGGCACTGAAGCTTTCTTT. Translation gives CASSLIGKGTEAFF.

The V call is TRBV5-6, the J call TRBJ2-1, with 7 positions matching TRBD2. Germline V gene lookup returns CDR1 SGHDT and CDR2 YYEEEE. V shed 3 bases and J 2 bases; nucleotides not matched to a gene: 11. The length of the CDR3 is 17 residues. CDR3 in DNA: TGTGCCAGCAGCTCCTTCGTAACGCGGGGGACCTACAATGAGCAGTTCTTC. This translates into CASSSFVTRGTYNEQFF.

CDR3 nucleotide sequence: TGCAGTGCTAGAAGTGGTTTTAGTGAGCAGTACTTC. Its translation is CSARSGFSEQYF. The chain combines TRBV20-1 with TRBJ2-5; no firm D call. V lost 2 bases, J lost 11 bases, and 15 bases lay in between. CDR3 length: 12 amino acids. CDR1 is DFQATT and CDR2 is SNEGSKA in the germline V gene (reference sequence).